Following are 27 T cell receptor beta chains from one sample sequenced in a study of cytomegalovirus exposure and HLA in healthy donors. The PCR ran on 60 Vbeta and 13 Jbeta primers. The assay was immunoSEQ multiplex PCR, and TCRdb's table has in-frame clones only and misses some. The data show about 100,000 clones, with roughly 80% seen just once and approximately 2.4% held by the top ten. The sequenced material came from PBMCs. The receptors were sampled from a man aged 30 to 39 in good health and CMV-seronegative.

DNA for the CDR3: TGTGCCAGCAGCCCCGACCAGAGAGGCACCGGGGAGCTGTTTTTT. Residues: CASSPDQRGTGELFF. The chain is built from TRBV7-3 and TRBJ2-2; D remains ambiguous. The CDR3 is 15 amino acids. Germline loops: CDR1 SGHTA, CDR2 FQGTGA. Trimming cost V 5 bases and J 4 bases, with 14 bases left between them.

The V gene is TRBV6-1, the J gene TRBJ2-5, with a possible D match to TRBD2 (5 bases). CDR1 and CDR2 (germline): MNHNS, SASEGT. The V end was cut by 0 bases, the J end by 2 bases, with 7 bases between. The CDR3 length is 14 residues. CDR3 protein: CASSEASEQETQYF. The CDR3, as DNA: TGTGCCAGCAGTGAAGCTAGCGAGCAAGAGACCCAGTACTTC.

The chain employs TRBV5-1 and TRBJ2-1; TRBD2 matches at 13 bases. The V gene's germline CDR1 is SGHRS and CDR2 YFSETQ. The V and J ends lost 4 bases and 6 bases, in that order; junction bases with no gene match: 7. The CDR3 is 16 residues long. The CDR3 reads CASSTWTSGSRNEQFF. In DNA, the CDR3 is TGCGCCAGCAGCACATGGACTAGCGGGAGTCGCAATGAGCAGTTCTTC.

The gene calls are TRBV29-1 and TRBJ2-3, with D possibly TRBD2 on 5 matching bases. The CDR3 has 15 residues. Trimming stripped 2 bases from V and 5 bases from J, with 17 bases between. Germline V gives CDR1 SQVTM, CDR2 ANQGSEA. The CDR3 reads CSVERGQAEEDTQYF. In DNA, the CDR3 is TGCAGCGTTGAACGAGGGCAGGCTGAGGAAGATACGCAGTATTTT.

This chain uses TRBV28 with TRBJ2-1, with D perhaps matching TRBD1 (6 bases). V gave up 7 bases and J gave up 5 bases, with 18 bases separating them. The CDR3 length is 15 residues. CDR1 and CDR2 from the germline V gene are MDHEN and SYDVKM. The DNA for the CDR3 is TGTGCCAGCATTGCAGCCGGGACAACAAACAATGAGCAGTTCTTC. This encodes CASIAAGTTNNEQFF.

Points on this clone: The junction shows a germline mismatch at one end, possibly a read error. CDR3 amino acids: CASRGDRGYERYF. CDR3 coding DNA: TGTGCCAGCAGAGGGGACAGGGGCTACGAGCGGTACTTC. The genes are TRBV6-1 and TRBJ2-7, with 10 bases identical to TRBD1. This CDR3 has 13 residues. Germline V lookup: CDR1 MNHNS, CDR2 SASEGT.

V is TRBV15 and J is TRBJ2-7; weak D call: TRBD1 (6 bases). Trimming took off 3 bases at V and 0 bases at J, with 15 bases between the two ends. The CDR3 runs 16 residues. Germline-derived CDR1 and CDR2 are LNHNV and YYDKDF (reference sequence). CDR3 sequence (DNA): TGTGCCACCAGCAGCCCTCGACAGGAAGGCTCCTACGAGCAGTACTTC. Its protein is CATSSPRQEGSYEQYF.

The rearrangement links TRBV6-1 to TRBJ2-3, with 8 positions matching TRBD2. Germline V gene data show CDR1 as MNHNS and CDR2 as SASEGT. Trimming at V came to 0 bases and at J to 1 base, leaving 6 bases not matched to a gene. The CDR3 spans 17 residues. CDR3 sequence (DNA): TGTGCCAGCAGTGAAGCGGGAGGGCGGGGGGGCACAGATACGCAGTATTTT. This translates into CASSEAGGRGGTDTQYF.

The CDR3 DNA reads TGTGCCTGGAGTTATAAGACTAGCCCACGAGAGCTGTTTTTT. Encoded protein: CAWSYKTSPRELFF. The chain has TRBV30 and TRBJ2-2, with TRBD2 matching 7 bases. There are 14 residues in the CDR3. Germline values: CDR1 GTSNPN, CDR2 SVGIG (reference sequence). V shed 2 bases and J 11 bases; nucleotides not matched to a gene: 11.

The chain employs TRBV13 and TRBJ2-1; no firm D call. The V gene's germline CDR1 is PRHDT and CDR2 FYEKMQ (reference sequence). The germline V and J ends were trimmed by 5 bases and 5 bases, with 16 bases remaining between them. The CDR3 is made up of 15 amino acids. The CDR3 DNA follows: TGTGCCAGCAGCGCCCCCCAGGCCCTAAACAATGAGCAGTTCTTC. Translating gives CASSAPQALNNEQFF.

J is TRBJ2-5 and V is TRBV10-2; possible D gene TRBD2, 7 bases. Germline V gene lookup returns CDR1 WSHSY and CDR2 SAAADI. The V end was cut by 2 bases, the J end by 5 bases, with 12 bases between. The CDR3 is 14 residues long. As DNA, the CDR3 is TGCGCCAGCAGTGAGGGGGGGGCACGGGAGACCCAGTACTTC. It codes for CASSEGGARETQYF.

This chain links TRBV28 with TRBJ2-7, with D possibly being TRBD1 (5 bases). V was pared by 7 bases and J by 8 bases, with 18 bases between. The CDR3 covers 13 residues. CDR1 is MDHEN, CDR2 SYDVKM, per germline. The CDR3 DNA sequence: TGTGCCAGCAACCTCGGACCAGGGTGGAAGCAGTACTTC. Its protein product is CASNLGPGWKQYF.

The chain is built from TRBV5-1 and TRBJ2-3, with a tentative D call TRBD2 (5 bases). The length of the CDR3 is 13 residues. V was shortened by 4 bases and J by 5 bases, with 11 bases between the two germline ends. Germline values: CDR1 SGHRS, CDR2 YFSETQ. CDR3 amino acids: CASSAGSQDTQYF. DNA for the CDR3: TGCGCCAGCAGCGCGGGCAGTCAAGATACGCAGTATTTT.

The V call is TRBV2, the J call TRBJ2-6; D may be TRBD2 (5 bases). The germline V gene encodes CDR1 SNHLY and CDR2 FYNNEI. The CDR3 loop spans 17 amino acids. V lost 7 bases and J lost 3, with 19 bases in between. CDR3 sequence (DNA): TGTGCCAGCACAAGTGGACTGCCTTTCGGTGGGGCCAACGTCCTGACTTTC. The encoded protein is CASTSGLPFGGANVLTF.

The chain links TRBV5-6 to TRBJ2-5; D is possibly TRBD1 (6 bases). The CDR3 runs 16 residues. Germline-derived CDR1 and CDR2 are SGHDT and YYEEEE. The ends were cut back, 0 bases at V and 2 bases at J, with 14 bases in the middle. CDR3 DNA: TGTGCCAGCAGCTTGGCCACAGGGCCAGATCAAGAGACCCAGTACTTC. Translating gives CASSLATGPDQETQYF.

CDR3 nucleotide sequence: TGTGCCAGCAGTCTGGGGACTAGGGGATACGAGCAGTACTTC. This translates into CASSLGTRGYEQYF. The J gene is TRBJ2-7, the V gene TRBV28, with TRBD2 identical over 8 bases. The CDR3 is made up of 14 amino acids. Germline CDR1 reads MDHEN; CDR2 reads SYDVKM. V trimming: 5 bases; J trimming: 4 bases; junction bases outside the gene matches: 7.

This clone came up a few times. V gene TRBV7-8 combines with J gene TRBJ1-1; 8 bases are shared with TRBD1. The CDR3 spans 16 residues. J gave up 4 bases and V 2 bases, and 9 bases lay outside the gene matches. Germline CDR1 and CDR2: SGHVS and FQNEAQ. The CDR3 DNA reads as TGTGCCAGCAGCTTACCTTCAGGGGGCACGAGCACTGAAGCTTTCTTT. It encodes CASSLPSGGTSTEAFF.

The rearrangement links TRBV5-4 to TRBJ1-6, with a tentative D call TRBD1 (5 bases). CDR1 and CDR2 from the germline V gene are SGHNT and YYREEE (reference sequence). The ends were cut back, 3 bases at V and 7 bases at J, with 14 bases in the middle. This CDR3 has 15 amino acids. CDR3: CASSWNRPANSPLHF. CDR3 bases: TGTGCCAGCAGCTGGAACAGGCCCGCGAATTCACCCCTCCACTTT.

The V gene is TRBV9, the J gene TRBJ1-2; D uncertain. V was shortened by 0 bases and J by 7 bases, with 16 bases between the two germline ends. The germline gives CDR1 SGDLS, CDR2 YYNGEE. The CDR3 covers 15 residues. The CDR3 DNA reads TGTGCCAGCAGCGTAGTCGACGGCTCGACACCTGGCTACACCTTC. Translating gives CASSVVDGSTPGYTF.

The V and J genes are TRBV2 and TRBJ2-5; D unresolved. Trimming took off 8 bases at V and 6 bases at J, with 13 bases between the two ends. This CDR3 is 12 amino acids long. CDR1 SNHLY and CDR2 FYNNEI come from the germline V gene. The CDR3 DNA follows: TGTGCCAGCTCTACCTTAAGCCAGACCCAGTACTTC. Translated: CASSTLSQTQYF.

This chain joins TRBV28 and TRBJ2-7; 7 bases map to TRBD1. The CDR3 totals 12 residues. From germline, CDR1 is MDHEN and CDR2 SYDVKM. J lost 3 bases, V lost 5 bases, and 1 base had no gene match. The CDR3 DNA reads as TGTGCCAGCAGTGACAGGGTCTACGAGCAGTACTTC. Residues: CASSDRVYEQYF.

The chain uses TRBV7-9 and TRBJ1-2; D uncertain. The CDR3 has 13 residues. CDR1 and CDR2 from the germline V gene are SEHNR and FQNEAQ (reference sequence). Trimming shortened V by 3 bases and J by 2 bases, and 7 bases separated the two germline ends. Here the CDR3 DNA reads TGTGCCAGCAGCTTCCCGGTCAACTATGGCTACACCTTC. Translated, it gives CASSFPVNYGYTF.

The rearrangement uses TRBV7-9 and TRBJ2-5, with TRBD2 identical over 12 bases. Trimming took 4 bases from V and 5 from J; bases not matched to a gene: 14. Germline V lookup: CDR1 SEHNR, CDR2 FQNEAQ (reference sequence). This CDR3 spans 18 amino acids. In DNA form, the CDR3 reads TGTGCCAGCAGCTCCGGAATCTCGACTAGCGGGAGCTGGGAGACCCAGTACTTC. It yields the protein CASSSGISTSGSWETQYF.

The chain employs TRBV29-1 and TRBJ1-2; D is ambiguous. The CDR3 length is 14 residues. V was shortened by 3 bases and J by 5 bases, with 16 bases between the two germline ends. Germline V lookup: CDR1 SQVTM, CDR2 ANQGSEA. This CDR3 reads CSVDGGTAPYGYTF. In DNA form, the CDR3 reads TGCAGCGTTGACGGAGGAACAGCTCCGTATGGCTACACCTTC.

This clone was observed once. V usage is TRBV29-1 and J usage is TRBJ2-1; 13 positions match TRBD2. CDR1 SQVTM and CDR2 ANQGSEA come from the germline V gene. The ends lost 1 base at V and 0 bases at J; junction bases unmatched: 12. The CDR3 is 20 residues long. The CDR3 DNA follows: TGCAGCGTTGAAGGGGGGACTAGCGGGACCCTGCGGAGCTCCTACAATGAGCAGTTCTTC. It codes for CSVEGGTSGTLRSSYNEQFF.

CDR3 residues: CASGRGGASSYEQYF. As DNA, the CDR3 is TGTGCCAGCGGGAGGGGAGGGGCGAGCTCCTACGAGCAGTACTTC. The chain has TRBV6-1 and TRBJ2-7; 7 nucleotides agree with TRBD2. The germline V gene encodes CDR1 MNHNS and CDR2 SASEGT. This CDR3 is built from 15 residues. The V and J ends lost 8 bases and 0 bases, in that order; junction bases with no gene match: 10.

This clone appeared once. J is TRBJ1-2 and V is TRBV30; D may be TRBD1 (6 bases). The CDR3 loop spans 12 amino acids. V lost 7 bases and J lost 4, with 13 bases in between. Germline CDR1 reads GTSNPN; CDR2 reads SVGIG (reference sequence). CDR3 residues: CALQGLGYGYTF. CDR3 coding DNA: TGTGCCTTACAGGGTTTGGGCTATGGCTACACCTTC.